This TCR beta chain stems from a study of T cell responses to AZD1222 COVID-19 vaccine. The CDR3 has 12 residues. V was trimmed by 5 bases and J by 7 bases, leaving 7 bases between them. Germline CDR1 reads SGHRS; CDR2 reads YFSETQ. Notes on this clone: Antigen: not known.

Generated by immunoSEQ multiplex PCR, the TCRdb table keeps only in-frame clones and is missing some. The table has roughly 190,000 clones, around 94% seen once. Study-level results: Donor demographics were predominantly white British with a female majority; clonal diversity may be underestimated. Increased Spike-specific TCR breadth and depth were observed after two AZD1222 doses.

The sequencing used peripheral blood, collected 28 days after the second dose of the MenACWY control vaccine. V is TRBV5-1 and J is TRBJ1-6; possible D gene TRBD1, 6 bases. The receptor was derived from an adult who received the MenACWY meningococcal vaccine as a control. CDR3 DNA: TGCGCCAGCAGAACAGGGAATTCACCCCTCCACTTT. Protein product: CASRTGNSPLHF.